The rows below give T cell receptor beta chains drawn from one sample of a study of shared clonotypes between healthy human individuals. Some clones are missing from TCRdb's copy, which holds only in-frame ones; the method was immunoSEQ multiplex PCR. The sample has 520,000 or so clones, 79% seen once. Sequenced material: PBMCs. The receptor source for this set is a woman in her forties in good health. Some clones in this sample may be carry-over from other donors' samples. The CDR3 runs from the conserved cysteine through the conserved F or W. The size field is filled for only some rows; it gives once, few, many or a size class.

v_gene,abundance,CDR3aa
TRBV29-1,NA,CSVEGASGQGVWLTEAFF
TRBV28,NA,CASSPRGRKETQYF
TRBV27,NA,CASSLSRSSNEQFF
TRBV16,NA,CASSQGTRSGYTF
TRBV7-8,NA,CASSLATGTNTIYF
TRBV19,NA,CASSIRGETQYF
TRBV15,NA,CATSRDRIAGGAGDEQFF
TRBV9,many,CASSVGQPNTEAFF
TRBV10-2,NA,CASSDQGANYGYTF
TRBV28,NA,CASSLRQGSYEQYF
TRBV27,NA,CASSLSTGPGYEQYF
TRBV6-4,few,CASSGFLQGAGTEAFF
TRBV19,NA,CASSPQRDTDEAFF
TRBV6-5,NA,CASRRGRIDTQYF
TRBV5-1,NA,CASSFSGVYEQYF
TRBV25-1,NA,CASSTLDRGPGELFF
TRBV28,NA,CATAGGHGAMNTEAFF
TRBV7-3,NA,CASSLGLAGGSETQYF
TRBV7-2,NA,CASSLRLGVVTGELFF
TRBV7-3,NA,CASSPIGGTSYNEQFF
TRBV11-2,many,CASSLVGSLSYGYTF
TRBV29-1,NA,CSVEYNYGYTF
TRBV2,NA,CASSEVGGGTQYF
TRBV15,few,CATSRGGPGAETQYF
TRBV4-2,NA,CASSQDVAHSYEQYF
TRBV7-9,many,CASSSTGGGEKLFF
TRBV29-1,NA,CSVGSRGGNTIYF
TRBV18,once,CASSRSSGTYEQYF
TRBV19,many,CASSALTGDGELFF
TRBV5-4,NA,CASSLAGQGATIYF
TRBV2,NA,CATRGGGRYEQYF
TRBV5-1,NA,CASSSPDRPDTQYF
TRBV5-1,NA,CASSLGLLAGGEETQYF
TRBV28,NA,CASSSSTKTGEQYF
TRBV2,NA,CATSGGNTGELFF
TRBV5-3,NA,CARSYNSTDTQYF
TRBV5-1,NA,CASSLGGDNEKLFF
TRBV29-1,NA,CSGATNRRGDTQYF
TRBV2,NA,CASSVRRQQGGELFF
TRBV28,NA,CASSSPSGTGYYEQYF
TRBV21-1,NA,CASSKATGSEQYF